The clone carrying this T cell receptor (beta chain) was counted many times. As yet, its antigen is unknown. The time point here: patch test 1, 2 weeks after DPC sensitization. The treatment denotes: therapeutic diphenylcyclopropenone sensitization with weekly scalp DPC. The donor pool consisted of alopecia patients aged 18 to 70 years, considered suitable for DPC. TCRdb analysed the RACE reads with MiXCR anew, one entry per CDR3 protein. The data contain 300,000 to 450,000 distinct CDR3 sequences, approximately 4.4% of them singletons. This record belongs to a study of human T cells and chemical hapten exposure. About the research overall: A mostly female patient group had alopecia areata, totalis or universalis. Study conclusions and caveats: Expanded TCRs clustered into significantly more large CDR3 similarity groups than controls, the analysis revealed. Since the donors had alopecia, their immune response may not be the same as that of healthy people.

The source of this sequence is a woman between 45 and 60 years old with alopecia areata. Some clones in this sample may be carry-over from other donors' samples. The material sequenced was whole blood, taken in connection with sensitization to the hapten diphenylcyclopropenone (DPC).

The CDR3 region has the DNA TGCGCCAGCAGCCCCGGGACAGCCAACACTGAAGCTTTCTTT. Amino acid sequence: CASSPGTANTEAFF. V and J are TRBV5-1 and TRBJ1-1; 7 positions agree with TRBD1. Trimming removed 4 bases from V and 2 bases from J; junction bases left unmatched: 5. Germline V lookup: CDR1 SGHRS, CDR2 YFSETQ. This CDR3 region has 14 residues.